This T cell receptor (beta chain) was identified during a study of graft-versus-host responses after intestinal transplantation. Clones were read by immunoSEQ multiplex PCR, and TCRdb kept only the in-frame ones, dropping some. The profile shows over 15,000 clones, roughly 86% of them singletons. This CDR3 spans 13 amino acids. V was shortened by 2 bases and J by 6 bases, with 10 bases between the two germline ends. Germline assignment: CDR1 KGHSH and CDR2 LQKENI. Remarks on this clone: Its antigen remains unknown.

Findings and caveats of the study: The marrow of recipients harbored GvH clones, and ileum or blood showed some of them first.

The V and J genes are TRBV18 and TRBJ1-2; D uncertain. The input for sequencing was PBMCs, taken around 230 days after intestinal transplant. This TCR came from a human patient who received an intestinal transplant, so some T cells may come from the graft donor. DNA for the CDR3: TGTGCCAGCTCACCAGGGCAGAGGGATGGCTACACCTTC. Translation: CASSPGQRDGYTF.